Listed below are T cell receptor beta chains from one sample, sequenced in a study of control samples from healthy donors and cancer patients. The data were produced by immunoSEQ multiplex PCR, yet TCRdb's version contains in-frame clones alone and is incomplete. The sample holds more than 10,000 clones, approximately 93% seen once. Sequencing was done on a sample of PBMCs. Every receptor here comes from a man at least 80 years old with lung cancer. Each CDR3 is given with its conserved first and last residue. D genes are given only for firm matches. Expanded clones are given a class, and other clones once, few, many or no size at all.

TRBV15	.	.	TRBJ1-1	TGTGCCACCAGCAGAGGTGACAGGAGGAACACTGAAGCTTTCTTT	CATSRGDRRNTEAFF
TRBV28	once	.	TRBJ1-4	TGTGCCAGCACTCGGGGCCCGGCAAATGAAAAACTGTTTTTT	CASTRGPANEKLFF
TRBV20-1	.	.	TRBJ2-1	TGCAGTGCTAGTTTAACCGGAATGTCCTACAATGAGCAGTTCTTC	CSASLTGMSYNEQFF
TRBV7-9	.	TRBD1	TRBJ2-3	TGTGCCAGCAGCCCCGCCCATCGACAGGGGGCCGATACGCAGTATTTT	CASSPAHRQGADTQYF
TRBV6-5	.	TRBD1	TRBJ2-1	TGTGCCAGCAGTTACTGGGGACAGGGGGCAAATGAGCAGTTCTTC	CASSYWGQGANEQFF
TRBV7-9	.	.	TRBJ1-5	TGTGCCAGCAGCTTCTGGGACACAAATCAGCCCCAGCATTTT	CASSFWDTNQPQHF
TRBV29-1	.	.	TRBJ1-2	TGCAGCGTTGAAGAAGGGGTGGCGGTAGGCTACACCTTC	CSVEEGVAVGYTF
TRBV5-1	.	.	TRBJ1-1	TGCGCCAGCAGCTTCAAAGGAAATATGAACACTGAAGCTTTCTTT	CASSFKGNMNTEAFF
TRBV6-5	.	TRBD1	TRBJ2-1	TGTGCCAGCAGCTTCGGACAGGGGGCTTGGGATGAGCAGTTCTTC	CASSFGQGAWDEQFF
TRBV7-2	.	.	TRBJ2-3	TGTGCCAGCAGCTATGGGAGTTGGCGCACAGATACGCAGTATTTT	CASSYGSWRTDTQYF
TRBV7-2	.	.	TRBJ2-7	TGTGCCAGCAGCTCCGACAGAGTCTCCTACGAGCAGTACTTC	CASSSDRVSYEQYF
TRBV7-2	.	.	TRBJ1-1	TGTGCCAGCAGCTTATGGGGGAACACTGAAGCTTTCTTT	CASSLWGNTEAFF
TRBV5-1	.	.	TRBJ2-5	TGCGCCAGCAGCCCTGGGGGTGGGGGGCGAGAAGAGACCCAGTACTTC	CASSPGGGGREETQYF
TRBV29-1	once	.	TRBJ2-5	TGCAGCGTTGCCACAACCCAAGAGACCCAGTACTTC	CSVATTQETQYF
TRBV7-2	.	.	TRBJ2-1	TGTGCCAGCAGCTTAATGCAGACCTACAATGAGCAGTTCTTC	CASSLMQTYNEQFF
TRBV7-9	.	TRBD2	TRBJ2-5	TGTGCCAGCAGCCTCCCGACTAGCGGGGGAGAGACCCAGTACTTC	CASSLPTSGGETQYF
TRBV5-4	.	TRBD2	TRBJ2-3	TGTGCCAGCAGCCGACGACTAGCGGGGTTTGGTACAGATACGCAGTATTTT	CASSRRLAGFGTDTQYF
TRBV4-3	.	TRBD2	TRBJ2-2	TGCGCCAGCAGCCAAGATCCGGGACTAGCGGGGGCCTACACCGGGGAGCTGTTTTTT	CASSQDPGLAGAYTGELFF
TRBV29-1	.	TRBD2	TRBJ2-2	TGCAGCGGGGCCGGGACTAGCGGGGGCCGGAACACCGGGGAGCTGTTTTTT	CSGAGTSGGRNTGELFF
TRBV7-7	.	TRBD1	TRBJ2-1	TGTGCCAGCAGCCCGGGGACAGGGGGTGAGCAGTTCTTC	CASSPGTGGEQFF
TRBV9	once	TRBD1	TRBJ1-5	TGTGCCAGCAGCCCAGGGGGACCCCGAGACAATCAGCCCCAGCATTTT	CASSPGGPRDNQPQHF
TRBV12-3/TRBV12-4	.	TRBD1	TRBJ2-4	TGTGCCAGCAGAAGGGGGCACGACATTCAGTACTTC	CASRRGHDIQYF
TRBV12-1	once	.	TRBJ1-3	TGTGCCAGCAGCCCCGCCTTGACCGGAAACACCATATATTTT	CASSPALTGNTIYF
TRBV9	.	TRBD2	TRBJ2-5	TGTGCCAGCAGCGTAGCTGGGACTAGCGGAATCCAAGAGACCCAGTACTTC	CASSVAGTSGIQETQYF
TRBV10-2	.	TRBD1	TRBJ1-1	TGCGCCAGCAGGGACAGGGGGAACACTGAAGCTTTCTTT	CASRDRGNTEAFF
TRBV7-2	.	TRBD1	TRBJ2-5	TGTGCGGAGCTTCCCTTTACAGGGGGCGGAGAGACCCAGTACTTC	CAELPFTGGGETQYF
TRBV4-1	.	TRBD1	TRBJ1-1	TGCGCCAGCACCCTAGGGACAGGGCTCCGTCTAAACACTGAAGCTTTCTTT	CASTLGTGLRLNTEAFF
TRBV9	.	.	TRBJ2-7	TGTGCCAGCAGCTTAGGGGAAGGGGGACCCTACGAGCAGTACTTC	CASSLGEGGPYEQYF
TRBV6-1	.	.	TRBJ2-3	TGTGCCAGCAGTGATGGCAGCTTTAGGGGCACAGATACGCAGTATTTT	CASSDGSFRGTDTQYF